This T cell receptor (beta chain) is drawn from a study of cytotoxic CD8 clonotypes in ibrutinib-treated CLL. Overall study: The patients comprised about eleven relapsed/refractory and around 14 treatment-naive cases, around 17 IGHV unmutated. Findings of the study overall: Public clonotypes occurred uncommonly; on treatment, they contracted or remained stable.

V shed 6 bases and J shed 5 bases, with 10 bases lying between them. The germline CDR1 and CDR2 sequences are MDHEN and SYDVKM. There are 12 residues in the CDR3. Method: immunoSEQ multiplex PCR; TCRdb's copy keeps in-frame clones and lacks some. The profile shows about 140,000 clones, approximately 90% of them singletons. Genomic DNA in a quantity of approximately 1.8 micrograms was derived from cryopreserved PBMCs for TCR beta libraries. A note on this clone: The antigen is not known.

The material sequenced was PBMCs, taken after 12 months of ibrutinib treatment. V is TRBV28 and J is TRBJ1-1, with a weak D call TRBD1 (5 bases). The sequence was collected from a human donor with chronic lymphocytic leukemia. The CDR3 reads CASSLYRTEAFF. In nucleotides, the CDR3 is TGTGCCAGCAGCCTTTACAGGACTGAAGCTTTCTTT.